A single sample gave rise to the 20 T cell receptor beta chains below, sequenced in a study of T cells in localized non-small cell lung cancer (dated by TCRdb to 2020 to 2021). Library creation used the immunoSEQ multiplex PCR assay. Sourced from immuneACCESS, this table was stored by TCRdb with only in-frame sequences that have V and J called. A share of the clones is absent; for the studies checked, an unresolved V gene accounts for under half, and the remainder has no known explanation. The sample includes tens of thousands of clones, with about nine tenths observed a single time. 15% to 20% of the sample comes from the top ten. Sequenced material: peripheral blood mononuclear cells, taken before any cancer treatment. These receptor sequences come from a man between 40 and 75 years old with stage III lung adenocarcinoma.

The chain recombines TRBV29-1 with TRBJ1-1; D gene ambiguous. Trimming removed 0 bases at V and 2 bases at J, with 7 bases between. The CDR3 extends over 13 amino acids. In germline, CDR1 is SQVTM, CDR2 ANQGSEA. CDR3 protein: CSVEEDGNTEAFF. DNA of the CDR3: TGCAGCGTTGAAGAAGACGGTAACACTGAAGCTTTCTTT. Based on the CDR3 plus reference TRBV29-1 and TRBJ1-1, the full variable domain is SAVISQKPSRDICQRGTSLTIQCQVDSQVTMMFWYRQQPGQSLTLIATANQGSEATYESGFVIDKFPISRPNLTFSTLTVSNMSPEDSSIYLCSVEEDGNTEAFFGQGTRLTVV.

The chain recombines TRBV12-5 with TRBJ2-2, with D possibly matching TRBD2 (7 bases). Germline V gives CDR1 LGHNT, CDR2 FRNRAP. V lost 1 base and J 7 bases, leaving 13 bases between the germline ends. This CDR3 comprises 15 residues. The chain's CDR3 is CASGLGGGAGGELFF. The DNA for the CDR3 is TGTGCTAGTGGTTTGGGCGGGGGCGCGGGCGGGGAGCTGTTTTTT.

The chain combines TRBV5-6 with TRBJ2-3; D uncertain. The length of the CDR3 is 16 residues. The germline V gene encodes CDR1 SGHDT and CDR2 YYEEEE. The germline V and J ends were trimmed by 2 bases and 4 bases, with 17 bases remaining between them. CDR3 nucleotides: TGTGCCAGCAGCTTTAGGGTTTCAGCATCGGCAGATACGCAGTATTTT. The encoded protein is CASSFRVSASADTQYF.

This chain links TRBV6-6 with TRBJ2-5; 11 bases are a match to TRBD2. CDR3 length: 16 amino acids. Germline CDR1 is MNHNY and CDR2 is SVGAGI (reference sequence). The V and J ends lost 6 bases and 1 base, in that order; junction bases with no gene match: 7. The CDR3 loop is CASRTGTSGLQETQYF. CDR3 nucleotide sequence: TGTGCCAGCAGGACGGGGACTAGCGGTCTCCAAGAGACCCAGTACTTC.

CDR3 nucleotides: TGTGCCAGCAGCTTAACGACGACGGCGGGGACTGAAGCTTTCTTT. This sequence encodes CASSLTTTAGTEAFF. This chain joins TRBV7-3 and TRBJ1-1, with D uncertain. The CDR3 spans 15 residues. Trimming took off 0 bases at V and 5 bases at J, with 13 bases between the two ends. Germline-derived CDR1 and CDR2 are SGHTA and FQGTGA.

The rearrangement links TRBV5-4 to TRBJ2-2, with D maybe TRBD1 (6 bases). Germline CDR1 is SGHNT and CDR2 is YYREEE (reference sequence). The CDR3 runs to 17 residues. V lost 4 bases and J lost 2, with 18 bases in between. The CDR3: CASSEPGQLRNTGELFF. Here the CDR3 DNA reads TGTGCCAGCAGCGAACCCGGACAGCTTCGAAACACCGGGGAGCTGTTTTTT.

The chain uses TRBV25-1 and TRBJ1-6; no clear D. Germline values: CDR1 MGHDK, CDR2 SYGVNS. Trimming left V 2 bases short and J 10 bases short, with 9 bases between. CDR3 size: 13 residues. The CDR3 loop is CASSEEKWSPLHF. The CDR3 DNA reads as TGTGCCAGCAGTGAAGAAAAGTGGTCACCCCTCCACTTT.

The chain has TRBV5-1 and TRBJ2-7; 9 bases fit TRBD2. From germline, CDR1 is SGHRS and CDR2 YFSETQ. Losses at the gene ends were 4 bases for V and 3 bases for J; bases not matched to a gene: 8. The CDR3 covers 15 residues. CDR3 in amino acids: CASSRGTSSYYEQYF. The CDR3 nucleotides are TGCGCCAGCAGCCGTGGGACTAGCTCCTACTACGAGCAGTACTTC.

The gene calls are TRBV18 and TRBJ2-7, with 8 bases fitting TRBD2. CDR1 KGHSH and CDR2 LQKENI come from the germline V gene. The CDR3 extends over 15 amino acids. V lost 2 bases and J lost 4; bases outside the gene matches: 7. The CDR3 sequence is CASSPRVAGQYEQYF. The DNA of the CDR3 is TGTGCCAGCTCACCAAGGGTAGCGGGGCAATACGAGCAGTACTTC.

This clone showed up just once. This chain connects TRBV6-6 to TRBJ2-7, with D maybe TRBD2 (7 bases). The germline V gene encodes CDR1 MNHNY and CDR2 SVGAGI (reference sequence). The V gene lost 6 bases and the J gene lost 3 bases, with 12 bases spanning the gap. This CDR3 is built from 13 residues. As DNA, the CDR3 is TGTGCCAGCAGCCAAGGGGGGGACTACGAGCAGTACTTC. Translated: CASSQGGDYEQYF.

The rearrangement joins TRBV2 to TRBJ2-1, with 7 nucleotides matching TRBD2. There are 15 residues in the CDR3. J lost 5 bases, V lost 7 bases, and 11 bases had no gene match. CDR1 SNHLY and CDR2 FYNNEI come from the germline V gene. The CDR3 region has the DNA TGTGCCAGCACGGCTAGCGGCCAAGTTGACAATGAGCAGTTCTTC. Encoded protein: CASTASGQVDNEQFF.

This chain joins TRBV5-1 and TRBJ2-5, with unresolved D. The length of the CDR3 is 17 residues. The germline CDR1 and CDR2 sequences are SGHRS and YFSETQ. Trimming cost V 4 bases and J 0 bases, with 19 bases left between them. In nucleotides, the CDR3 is TGCGCCAGCAGCCCAAGCTCCCCCTTAAGTTACCAAGAGACCCAGTACTTC. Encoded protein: CASSPSSPLSYQETQYF.

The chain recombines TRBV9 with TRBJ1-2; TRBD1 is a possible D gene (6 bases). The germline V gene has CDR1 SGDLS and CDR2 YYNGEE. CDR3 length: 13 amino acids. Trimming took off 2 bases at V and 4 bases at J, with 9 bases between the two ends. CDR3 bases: TGTGCCAGCAGCGTGGACAGTGGCTATGGCTACACCTTC. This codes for CASSVDSGYGYTF.

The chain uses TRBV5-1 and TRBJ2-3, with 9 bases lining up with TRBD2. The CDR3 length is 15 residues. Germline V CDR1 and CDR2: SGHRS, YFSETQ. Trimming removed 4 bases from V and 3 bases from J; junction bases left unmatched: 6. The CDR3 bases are TGCGCCAGCAGCCCGGGACTAGCTGTAACAGATACGCAGTATTTT. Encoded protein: CASSPGLAVTDTQYF.

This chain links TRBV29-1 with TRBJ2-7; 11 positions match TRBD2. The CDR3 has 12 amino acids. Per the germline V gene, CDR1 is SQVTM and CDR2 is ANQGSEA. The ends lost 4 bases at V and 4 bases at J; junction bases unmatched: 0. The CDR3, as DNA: TGCAGCGTTGGGACTAGCGGGTACGAGCAGTACTTC. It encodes CSVGTSGYEQYF.

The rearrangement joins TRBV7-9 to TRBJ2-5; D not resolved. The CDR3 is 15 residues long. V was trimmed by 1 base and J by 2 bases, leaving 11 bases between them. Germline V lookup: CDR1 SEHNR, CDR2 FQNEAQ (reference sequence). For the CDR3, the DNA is TGTGCCAGCAGCTTAGGAGGTCCGGCTCAAGAGACCCAGTACTTC. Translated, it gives CASSLGGPAQETQYF.

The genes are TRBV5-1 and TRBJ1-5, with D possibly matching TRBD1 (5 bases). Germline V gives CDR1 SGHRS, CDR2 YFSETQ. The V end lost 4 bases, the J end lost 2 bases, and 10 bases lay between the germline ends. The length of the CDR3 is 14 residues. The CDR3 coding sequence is TGCGCCAGCAGCCCTGACAGTGGCAATCAGCCCCAGCATTTT. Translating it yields CASSPDSGNQPQHF.

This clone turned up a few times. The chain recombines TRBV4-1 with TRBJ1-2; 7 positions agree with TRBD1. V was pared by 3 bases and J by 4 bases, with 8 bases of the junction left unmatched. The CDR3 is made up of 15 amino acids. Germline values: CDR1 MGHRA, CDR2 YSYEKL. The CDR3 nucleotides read TGCGCCAGCAGCCATCTGACAGGGAGTACCTATGGCTACACCTTC. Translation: CASSHLTGSTYGYTF.

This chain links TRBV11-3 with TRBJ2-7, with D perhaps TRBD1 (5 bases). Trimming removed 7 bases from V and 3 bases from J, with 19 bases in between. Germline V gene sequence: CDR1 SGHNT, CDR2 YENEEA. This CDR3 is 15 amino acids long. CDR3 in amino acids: CASILRQGSGYEQYF. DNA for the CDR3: TGTGCCAGCATCCTCCGTCAGGGATCCGGCTACGAGCAGTACTTC.

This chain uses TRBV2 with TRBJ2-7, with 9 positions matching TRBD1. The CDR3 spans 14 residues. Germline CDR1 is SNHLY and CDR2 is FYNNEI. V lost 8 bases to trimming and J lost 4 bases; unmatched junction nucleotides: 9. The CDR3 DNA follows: TGTGCCAGCCACGGCTCCGGGACAGGGTACGAGCAGTACTTC. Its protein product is CASHGSGTGYEQYF. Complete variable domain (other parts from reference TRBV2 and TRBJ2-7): EPEVTQTPSHQVTQMGQEVILRCVPISNHLYFYWYRQILGQKVEFLVSFYNNEISEKSEIFDDQFSVERPDGSNFTLKIRSTKLEDSAMYFCASHGSGTGYEQYFGPGTRLTVT.